Given below is one TCR beta chain in context. This clonotype has only a few counts. The specificity of this receptor is unknown. Per-nucleotide qualities are absent, and no much larger clonotype sits a single base away. In the germline V gene (reference sequence), CDR1 corresponds to DFQATT and CDR2 to SNEGSKA. There are 17 amino acids in the CDR3, from cysteine to phenylalanine inclusive. Only the CDR3 part of the read is kept: 51 bases, read in frame from the first base. Ends trimmed: V by 6 bases, J by 4 bases; bases unmatched to a gene: 17. These reads were obtained on an Illumina HiSeq 2500. Quantitative 5'-RACE with molecular barcodes was the method used to prepare the TCR beta libraries. Per the source publication's procedure: A new computational method, built on a probabilistic model of VDJ rearrangement, was used to identify disease-linked TCR variants. The public sequencing data were trimmed at Q25 with fastp and processed into clonotypes with MiXCR by TCRdb, which kept only in-frame beta chains. Each entry is one CDR3 protein sequence, shown with its most common DNA and genes. The V and J calls shown here were made by TCRdb, not taken from the authors' results. A total of hundreds of thousands of distinct CDR3 sequences appear in this sample, more than 25% of them only once. The ten largest make up about 1% of the sample.

The data stem from a study of CD8 T cells in ankylosing spondylitis (dated 2017 in TCRdb). Background on the whole study: To find TCR variants linked to disease, the study profiled T cell receptor beta repertoires in ankylosing spondylitis patients and healthy donors. The full study cohort comprised roughly 24 ankylosing spondylitis patients and some 100 healthy donors. Samples of peripheral blood were taken, and for ankylosing spondylitis patients, synovial fluid was collected as well. Results and caveats for the whole study, not just this receptor: The disease-linked clones were reported to be significantly enriched in matched synovial fluid samples from ankylosing spondylitis patients. Some of the motif variants had been reported before in the synovial fluid and blood of reactive arthritis patients, a finding that suggests common disease-initiation mechanisms. The disease-linked clones showed a CD8+ phenotype and occurred at relatively low frequencies in peripheral blood. A TCR beta motif made up of several highly homologous amino acid variants appeared to be characteristic of blood from ankylosing spondylitis patients.

The V gene is TRBV20-1 and the J gene is TRBJ2-1; TRBD2 agrees with 8 junctional bases. The sequenced sample was blood, either unsorted or a sorted T cell fraction (not recorded which). This sequence originates from a male donor with ankylosing spondylitis. The nucleotides are TGCAGTGCCGGGACGGGAGGGGGAGGAAGGGTTTACAATGAGCAGTTCTTC. Its translation is CSAGTGGGGRVYNEQFF.